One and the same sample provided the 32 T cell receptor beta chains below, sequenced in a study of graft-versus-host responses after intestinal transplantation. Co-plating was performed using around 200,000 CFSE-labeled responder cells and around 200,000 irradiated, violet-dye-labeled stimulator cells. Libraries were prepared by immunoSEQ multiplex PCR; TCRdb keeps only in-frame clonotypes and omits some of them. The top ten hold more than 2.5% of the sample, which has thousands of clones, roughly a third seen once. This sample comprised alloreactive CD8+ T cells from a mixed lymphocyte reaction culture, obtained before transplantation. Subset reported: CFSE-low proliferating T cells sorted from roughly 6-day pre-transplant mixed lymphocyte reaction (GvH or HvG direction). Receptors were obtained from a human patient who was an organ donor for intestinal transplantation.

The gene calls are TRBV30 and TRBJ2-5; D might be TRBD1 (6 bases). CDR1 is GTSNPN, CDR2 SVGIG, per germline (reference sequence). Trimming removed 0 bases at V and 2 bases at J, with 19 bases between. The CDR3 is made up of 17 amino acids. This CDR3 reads CAWSVLGRTDIQETQYF. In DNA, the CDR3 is TGTGCCTGGAGTGTACTCGGCAGGACAGACATACAAGAGACCCAGTACTTC.

CDR3 protein: CASGPALHTEAFF. The CDR3 nucleotides are TGTGCCAGTGGCCCCGCCCTGCACACTGAAGCTTTCTTT. This chain connects TRBV19 to TRBJ1-1; D remains ambiguous. The CDR3 spans 13 residues. The V gene's germline CDR1 is LNHDA and CDR2 SQIVND (reference sequence). Between the trimmed V and J ends, which lost 8 bases and 3 bases, there was a span of 13 bases.

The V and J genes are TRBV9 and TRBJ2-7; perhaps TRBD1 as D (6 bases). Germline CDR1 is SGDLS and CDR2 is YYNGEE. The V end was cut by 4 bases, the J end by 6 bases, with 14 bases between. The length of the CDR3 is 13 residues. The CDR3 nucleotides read TGTGCCAGCAGCCCGACAGGACTCGGCGAGCAGTACTTC. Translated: CASSPTGLGEQYF. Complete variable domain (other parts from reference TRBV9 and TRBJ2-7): DSGVTQTPKHLITATGQRVTLRCSPRSGDLSVYWYQQSLDQGLQFLIQYYNGEERAKGNILERFSAQQFPDLHSELNLSSLELGDSALYFCASSPTGLGEQYFGPGTRLTVT.

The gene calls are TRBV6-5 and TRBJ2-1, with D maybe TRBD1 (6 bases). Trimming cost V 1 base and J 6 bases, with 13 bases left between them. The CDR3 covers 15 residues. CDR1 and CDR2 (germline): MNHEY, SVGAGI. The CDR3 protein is CASSYWQGSSNEQFF. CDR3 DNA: TGTGCCAGCAGTTACTGGCAGGGGTCCAGCAATGAGCAGTTCTTC.

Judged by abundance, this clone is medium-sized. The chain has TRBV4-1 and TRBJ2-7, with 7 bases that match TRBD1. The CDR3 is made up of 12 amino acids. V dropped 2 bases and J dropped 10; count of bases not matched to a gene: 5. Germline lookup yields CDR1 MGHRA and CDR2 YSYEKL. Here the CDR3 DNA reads TGCGCCAGCAGCCAATTAACAGGGGATCAGTACTTC. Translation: CASSQLTGDQYF.

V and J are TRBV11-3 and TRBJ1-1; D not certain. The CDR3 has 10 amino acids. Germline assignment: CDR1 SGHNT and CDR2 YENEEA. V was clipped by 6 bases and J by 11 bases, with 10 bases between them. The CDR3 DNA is TGTGCCAGCAGGTCGCCGGGGGCTTTCTTT. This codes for CASRSPGAFF.

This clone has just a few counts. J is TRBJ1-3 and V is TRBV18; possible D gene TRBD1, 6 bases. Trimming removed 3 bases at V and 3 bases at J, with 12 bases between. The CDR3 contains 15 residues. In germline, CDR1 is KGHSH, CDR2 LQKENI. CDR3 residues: CASSPRGPGGNTIYF. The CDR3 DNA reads TGTGCCAGCTCACCCAGGGGTCCGGGTGGAAACACCATATATTTT.

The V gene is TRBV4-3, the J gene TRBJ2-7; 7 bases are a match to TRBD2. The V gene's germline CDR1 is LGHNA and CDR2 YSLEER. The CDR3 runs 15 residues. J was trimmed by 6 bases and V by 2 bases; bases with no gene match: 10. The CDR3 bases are TGCGCCAGCAGCCAAATCGACGGGCGGGAGTTCGAGCAGTACTTC. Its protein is CASSQIDGREFEQYF.

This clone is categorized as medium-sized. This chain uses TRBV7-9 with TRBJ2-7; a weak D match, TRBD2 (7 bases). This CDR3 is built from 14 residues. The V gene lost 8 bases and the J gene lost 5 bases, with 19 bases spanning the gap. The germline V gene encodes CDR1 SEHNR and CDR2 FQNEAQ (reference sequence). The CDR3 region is CASVGGAGLHEQYF. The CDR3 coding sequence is TGTGCCAGCGTAGGGGGAGCGGGACTCCACGAGCAGTACTTC.

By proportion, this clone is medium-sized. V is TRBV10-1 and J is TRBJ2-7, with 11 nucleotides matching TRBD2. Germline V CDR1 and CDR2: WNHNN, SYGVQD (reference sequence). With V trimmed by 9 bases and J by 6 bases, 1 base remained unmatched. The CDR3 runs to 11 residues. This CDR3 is CARGTSGEQYF. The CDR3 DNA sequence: TGCGCCAGAGGGACTAGCGGCGAGCAGTACTTC.

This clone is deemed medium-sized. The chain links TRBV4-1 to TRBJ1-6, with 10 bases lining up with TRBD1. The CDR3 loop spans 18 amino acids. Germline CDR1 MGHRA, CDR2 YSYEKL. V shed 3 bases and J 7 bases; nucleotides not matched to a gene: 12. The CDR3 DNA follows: TGCGCCAGCAGCCACTCGGCCGTCGGGACAGGGGTCAATTCACCCCTCCACTTT. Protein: CASSHSAVGTGVNSPLHF.

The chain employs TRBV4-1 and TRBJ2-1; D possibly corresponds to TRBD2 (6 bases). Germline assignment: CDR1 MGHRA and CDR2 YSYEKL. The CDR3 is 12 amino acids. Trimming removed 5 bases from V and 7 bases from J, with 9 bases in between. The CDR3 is CASSAGGNEQFF. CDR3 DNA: TGCGCCAGCAGCGCAGGAGGGAATGAGCAGTTCTTC.

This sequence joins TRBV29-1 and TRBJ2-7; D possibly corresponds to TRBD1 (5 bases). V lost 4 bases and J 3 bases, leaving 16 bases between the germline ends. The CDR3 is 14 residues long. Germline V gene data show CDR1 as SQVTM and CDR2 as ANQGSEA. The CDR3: CSVGGLWGNYEQYF. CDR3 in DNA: TGCAGCGTTGGGGGTTTGTGGGGCAACTACGAGCAGTACTTC.

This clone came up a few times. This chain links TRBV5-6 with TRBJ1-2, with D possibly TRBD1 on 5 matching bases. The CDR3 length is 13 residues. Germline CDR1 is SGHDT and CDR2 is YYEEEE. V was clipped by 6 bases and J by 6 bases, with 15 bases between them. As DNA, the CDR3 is TGTGCCAGCACCATGGGGCGATCAGATGGCTACACCTTC. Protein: CASTMGRSDGYTF.

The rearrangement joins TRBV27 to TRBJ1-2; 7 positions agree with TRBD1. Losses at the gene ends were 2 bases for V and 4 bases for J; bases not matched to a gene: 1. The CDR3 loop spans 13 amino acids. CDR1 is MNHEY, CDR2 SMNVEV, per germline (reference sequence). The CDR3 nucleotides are TGTGCCAGCAGTTTAACAGGGGTCTATGGCTACACCTTC. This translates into CASSLTGVYGYTF.

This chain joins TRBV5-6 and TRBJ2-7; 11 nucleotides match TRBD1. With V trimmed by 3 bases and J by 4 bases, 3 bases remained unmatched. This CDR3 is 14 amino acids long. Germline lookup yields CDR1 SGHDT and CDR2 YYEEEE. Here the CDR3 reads CASSYGTGGYEQYF. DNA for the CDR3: TGTGCCAGCAGCTACGGGACAGGGGGGTACGAGCAGTACTTC.

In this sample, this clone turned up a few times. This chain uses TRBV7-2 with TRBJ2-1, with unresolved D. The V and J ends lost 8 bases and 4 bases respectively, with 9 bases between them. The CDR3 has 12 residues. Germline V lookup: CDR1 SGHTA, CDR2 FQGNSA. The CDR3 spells CASVAGYNEQFF. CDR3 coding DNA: TGTGCCAGCGTTGCAGGATACAATGAGCAGTTCTTC.

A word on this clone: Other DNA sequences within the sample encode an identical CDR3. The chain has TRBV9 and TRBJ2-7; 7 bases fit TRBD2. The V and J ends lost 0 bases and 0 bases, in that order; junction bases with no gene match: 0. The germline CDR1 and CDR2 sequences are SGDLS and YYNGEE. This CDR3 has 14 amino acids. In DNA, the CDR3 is TGTGCCAGCAGCGTAGGCGGGAGCTCCTACGAGCAGTACTTC. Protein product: CASSVGGSSYEQYF.

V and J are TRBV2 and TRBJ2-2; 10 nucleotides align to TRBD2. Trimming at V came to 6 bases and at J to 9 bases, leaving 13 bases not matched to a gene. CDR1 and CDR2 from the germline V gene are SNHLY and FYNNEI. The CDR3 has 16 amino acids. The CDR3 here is CASRPTSGSPFRELFF. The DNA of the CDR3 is TGTGCCAGCAGGCCGACTAGCGGGTCGCCCTTCAGGGAGCTGTTTTTT.

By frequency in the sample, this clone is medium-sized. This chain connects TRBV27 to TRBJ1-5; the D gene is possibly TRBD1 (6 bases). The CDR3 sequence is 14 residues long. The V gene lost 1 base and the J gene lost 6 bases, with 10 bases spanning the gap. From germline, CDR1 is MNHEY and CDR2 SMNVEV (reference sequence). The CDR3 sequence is CASSLWGLGQPQHF. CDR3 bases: TGTGCCAGCAGTTTATGGGGGCTGGGTCAGCCCCAGCATTTT.

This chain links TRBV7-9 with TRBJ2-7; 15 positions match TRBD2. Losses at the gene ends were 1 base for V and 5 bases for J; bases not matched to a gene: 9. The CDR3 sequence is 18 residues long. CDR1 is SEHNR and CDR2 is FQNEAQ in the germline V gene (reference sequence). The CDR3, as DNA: TGTGCCAGCAGCTTAGAGGGACTAGCGGGAGGCTGGAGGAACGAGCAGTACTTC. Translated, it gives CASSLEGLAGGWRNEQYF.

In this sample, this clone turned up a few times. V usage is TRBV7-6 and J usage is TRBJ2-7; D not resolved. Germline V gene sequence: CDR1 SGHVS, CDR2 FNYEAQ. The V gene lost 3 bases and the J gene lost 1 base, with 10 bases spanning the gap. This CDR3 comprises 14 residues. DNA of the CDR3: TGTGCCAGCAGCTTTCTCGGCGGTTCCTACGAGCAGTACTTC. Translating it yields CASSFLGGSYEQYF.

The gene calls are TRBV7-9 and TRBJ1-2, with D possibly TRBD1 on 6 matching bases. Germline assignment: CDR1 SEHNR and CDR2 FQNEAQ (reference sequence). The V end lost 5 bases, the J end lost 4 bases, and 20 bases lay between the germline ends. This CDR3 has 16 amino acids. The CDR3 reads CASSRRLLGQLYGYTF. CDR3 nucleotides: TGTGCCAGCAGCCGGCGACTTCTAGGACAGCTCTATGGCTACACCTTC. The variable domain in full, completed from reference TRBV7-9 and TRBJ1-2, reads DTGVSQNPRHKITKRGQNVTFRCDPISEHNRLYWYRQTLGQGPEFLTYFQNEAQLEKSRLLSDRFSAERPKGSFSTLEIQRTEQGDSAMYLCASSRRLLGQLYGYTFGSGTRLTVV.

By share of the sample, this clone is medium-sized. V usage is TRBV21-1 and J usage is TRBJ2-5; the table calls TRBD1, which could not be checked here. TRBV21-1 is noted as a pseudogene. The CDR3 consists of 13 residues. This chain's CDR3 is CASSKEQGETQYF. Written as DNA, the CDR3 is TGTGCCAGCAGCAAAGAACAGGGAGAGACCCAGTACTTC.

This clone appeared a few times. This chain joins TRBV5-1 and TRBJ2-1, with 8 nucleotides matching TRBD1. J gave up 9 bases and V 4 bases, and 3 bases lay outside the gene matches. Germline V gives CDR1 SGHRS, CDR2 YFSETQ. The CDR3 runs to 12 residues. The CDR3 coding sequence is TGCGCCAGCAGCCTGACAGGGGCTGAGCAGTTCTTC. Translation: CASSLTGAEQFF.

The CDR3 is CASSDTTGNSNTGELFF. In nucleotides, the CDR3 is TGTGCCAGCAGTGACACGACAGGGAATTCGAACACCGGGGAGCTGTTTTTT. The chain recombines TRBV6-4 with TRBJ2-2; 7 bases fit TRBD1. The CDR3 extends over 17 amino acids. Trimming took 2 bases from V and 0 from J; bases not matched to a gene: 6. Germline-derived CDR1 and CDR2 are MRHNA and SNTAGT.

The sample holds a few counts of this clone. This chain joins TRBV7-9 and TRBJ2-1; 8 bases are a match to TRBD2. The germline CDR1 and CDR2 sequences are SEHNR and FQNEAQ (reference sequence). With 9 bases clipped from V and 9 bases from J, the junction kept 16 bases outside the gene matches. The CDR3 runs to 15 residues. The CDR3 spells CASSPSSGPVGEQFF. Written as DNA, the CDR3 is TGTGCCAGTTCCCCCTCTAGCGGGCCAGTTGGTGAGCAGTTCTTC.

The CDR3 sequence is CASSPRPGTGFNQPQHF. The DNA of the CDR3 is TGTGCCAGCAGTCCACGTCCCGGGACAGGCTTCAATCAGCCCCAGCATTTT. This chain links TRBV28 with TRBJ1-5, with 8 bases aligning to TRBD1. CDR3 size: 17 residues. The germline V gene has CDR1 MDHEN and CDR2 SYDVKM. V was clipped by 5 bases and J by 3 bases; unmatched bases: 12.

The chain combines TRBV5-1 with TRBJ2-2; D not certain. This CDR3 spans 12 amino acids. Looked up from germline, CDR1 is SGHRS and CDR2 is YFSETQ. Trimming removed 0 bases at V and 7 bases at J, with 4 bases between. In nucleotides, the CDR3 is TGCGCCAGCAGCTTGGGAGGCGGGGAGCTGTTTTTT. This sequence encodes CASSLGGGELFF.

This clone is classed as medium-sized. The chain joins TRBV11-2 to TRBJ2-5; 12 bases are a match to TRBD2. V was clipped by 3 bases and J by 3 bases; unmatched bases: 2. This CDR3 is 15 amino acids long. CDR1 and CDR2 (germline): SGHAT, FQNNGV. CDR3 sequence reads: CASSFLAGGEETQYF. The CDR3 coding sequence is TGTGCCAGCAGCTTTCTAGCGGGGGGGGAAGAGACCCAGTACTTC.

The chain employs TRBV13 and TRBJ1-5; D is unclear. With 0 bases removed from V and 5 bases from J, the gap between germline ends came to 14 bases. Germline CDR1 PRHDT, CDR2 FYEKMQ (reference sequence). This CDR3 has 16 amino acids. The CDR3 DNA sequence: TGTGCCAGCAGCTTAGGCCTCGGGCAGGAGGATCAGCCCCAGCATTTT. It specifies CASSLGLGQEDQPQHF. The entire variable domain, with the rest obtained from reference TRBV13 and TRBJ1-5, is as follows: AAGVIQSPRHLIKEKRETATLKCYPIPRHDTVYWYQQGPGQDPQFLISFYEKMQSDKGSIPDRFSAQQFSDYHSELNMSSLELGDSALYFCASSLGLGQEDQPQHFGDGTRLSIL.

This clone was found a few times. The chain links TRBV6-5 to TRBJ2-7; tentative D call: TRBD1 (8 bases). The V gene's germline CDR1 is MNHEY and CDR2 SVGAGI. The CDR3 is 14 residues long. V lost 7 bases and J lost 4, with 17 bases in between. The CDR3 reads CASTHRGGRYEQYF. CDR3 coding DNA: TGTGCCAGCACCCACAGGGGGGGCAGGTACGAGCAGTACTTC.